This TCR beta chain was recorded in a study of T cells after yellow fever vaccination. As for the study in general: Any fraction with a low cell number was prepared using SMART-Seq v4 Ultra Low Input. Study results and caveats: Boosting was followed by the reappearance of most primary-vaccination clones (just under 98% CD4, about 90% CD8). Highly abundant clonotypes carried over from the bulk population could end up in FACS-sorted repertoires as contaminants.

Germline CDR1 and CDR2: SQVTM and ANQGSEA. The junction had 6 bases not matched to a gene; V was cut back by 2 bases and J by 3 bases. This CDR3 contains 14 residues. This clonotype was counted at least ten times. Its antigen remains unidentified. Generation of TCR cDNA used 5'RACE template switching (which added a universal primer site and UMIs). MiXCR, run by TCRdb on the 5' RACE reads, gives a single entry per CDR3 protein. This sample has about 320,000 distinct CDR3 sequences, with approximately 13% found just once. The material was CD4+ T cells sorted from PBMCs, obtained 15 days after the yellow fever booster vaccination. The receptor comes from a man younger than 35 who received the YFV17D yellow fever vaccine. The chain uses TRBV29-1 and TRBJ1-1, with 7 bases fitting TRBD1. The CDR3: CSVERQGFDTEAFF. DNA of the CDR3: TGCAGCGTTGAAAGACAGGGATTTGACACTGAAGCTTTCTTT.